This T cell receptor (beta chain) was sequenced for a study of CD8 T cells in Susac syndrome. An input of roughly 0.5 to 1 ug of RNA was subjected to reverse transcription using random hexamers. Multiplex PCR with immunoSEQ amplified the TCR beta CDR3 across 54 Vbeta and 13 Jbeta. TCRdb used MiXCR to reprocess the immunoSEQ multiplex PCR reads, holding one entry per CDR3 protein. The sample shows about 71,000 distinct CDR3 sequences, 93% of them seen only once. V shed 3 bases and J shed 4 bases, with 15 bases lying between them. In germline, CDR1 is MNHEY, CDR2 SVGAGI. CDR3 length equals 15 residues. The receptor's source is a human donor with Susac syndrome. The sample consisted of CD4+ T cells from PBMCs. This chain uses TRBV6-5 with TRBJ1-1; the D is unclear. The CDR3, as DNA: TGTGCCAGCAGTTATGTGGCTGGGTCAAGCACTGAAGCTTTCTTT. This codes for CASSYVAGSSTEAFF.